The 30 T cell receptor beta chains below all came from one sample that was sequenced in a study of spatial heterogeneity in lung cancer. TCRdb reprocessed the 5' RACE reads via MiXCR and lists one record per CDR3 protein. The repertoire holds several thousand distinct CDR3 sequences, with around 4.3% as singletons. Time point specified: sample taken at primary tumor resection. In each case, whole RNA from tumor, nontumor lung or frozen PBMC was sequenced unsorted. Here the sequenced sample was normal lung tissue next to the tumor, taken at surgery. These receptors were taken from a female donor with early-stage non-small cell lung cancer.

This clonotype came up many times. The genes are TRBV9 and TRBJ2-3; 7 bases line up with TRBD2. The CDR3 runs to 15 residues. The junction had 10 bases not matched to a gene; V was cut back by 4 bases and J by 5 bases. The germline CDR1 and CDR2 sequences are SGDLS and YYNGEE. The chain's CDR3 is CASSPPGGRGDTQYF. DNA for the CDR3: TGTGCCAGCAGCCCCCCGGGGGGTCGGGGAGATACGCAGTATTTT.

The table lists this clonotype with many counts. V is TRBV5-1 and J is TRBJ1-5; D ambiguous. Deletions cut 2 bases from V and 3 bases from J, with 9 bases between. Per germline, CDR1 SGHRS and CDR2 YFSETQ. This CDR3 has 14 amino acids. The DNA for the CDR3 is TGCGCCAGCAGCTTTGATGGCCCCAATCAGCCCCAGCATTTT. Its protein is CASSFDGPNQPQHF.

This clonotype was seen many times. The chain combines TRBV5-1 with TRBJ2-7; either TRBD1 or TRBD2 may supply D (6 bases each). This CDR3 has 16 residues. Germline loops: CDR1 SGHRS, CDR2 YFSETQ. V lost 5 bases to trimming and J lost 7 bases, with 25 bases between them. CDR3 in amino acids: CASSEWGATGTGEQYF. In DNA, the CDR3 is TGCGCCAGCAGTGAATGGGGGGCGACCGGGACTGGAGAGCAGTACTTC.

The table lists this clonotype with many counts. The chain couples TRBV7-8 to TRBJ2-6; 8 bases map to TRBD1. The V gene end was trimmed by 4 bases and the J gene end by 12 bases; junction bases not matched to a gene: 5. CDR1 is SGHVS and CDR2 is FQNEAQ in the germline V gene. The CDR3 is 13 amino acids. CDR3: CASSSLDRAVLTF. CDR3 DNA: TGTGCCAGCAGCTCCCTGGACAGGGCCGTCCTGACTTTC.

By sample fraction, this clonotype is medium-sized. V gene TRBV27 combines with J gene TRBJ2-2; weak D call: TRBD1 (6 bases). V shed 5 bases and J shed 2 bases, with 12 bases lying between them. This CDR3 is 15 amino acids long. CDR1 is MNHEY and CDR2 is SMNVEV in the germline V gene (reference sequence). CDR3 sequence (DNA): TGTGCCAGCAGTCCGCGGACAGTTAACACCGGGGAGCTGTTTTTT. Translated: CASSPRTVNTGELFF.

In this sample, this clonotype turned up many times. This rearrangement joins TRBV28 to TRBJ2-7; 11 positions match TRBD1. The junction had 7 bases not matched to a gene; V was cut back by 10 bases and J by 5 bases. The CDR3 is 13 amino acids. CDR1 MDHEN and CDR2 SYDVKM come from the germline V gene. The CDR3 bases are TGTGCCACCCAGGACAGGGGGCGTAACGAGCAGTACTTC. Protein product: CATQDRGRNEQYF.

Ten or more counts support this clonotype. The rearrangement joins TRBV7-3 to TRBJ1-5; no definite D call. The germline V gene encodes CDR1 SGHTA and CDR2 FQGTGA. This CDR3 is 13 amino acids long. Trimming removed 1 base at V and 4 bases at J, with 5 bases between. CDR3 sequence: CASSLRANQPQHF. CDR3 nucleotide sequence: TGTGCCAGCAGCTTAAGGGCTAATCAGCCCCAGCATTTT.

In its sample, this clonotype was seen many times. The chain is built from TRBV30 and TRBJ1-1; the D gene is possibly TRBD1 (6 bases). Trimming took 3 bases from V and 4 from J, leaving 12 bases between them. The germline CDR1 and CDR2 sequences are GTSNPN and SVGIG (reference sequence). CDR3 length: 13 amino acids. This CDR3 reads CAWRPQGRTEAFF. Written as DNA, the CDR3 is TGTGCCTGGAGACCACAGGGCCGCACTGAAGCTTTCTTT. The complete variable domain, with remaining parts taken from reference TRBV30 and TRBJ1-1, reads SQTIHQWPATLVQPVGSPLSLECTVEGTSNPNLYWYRQAAGRGLQLLFYSVGIGQISSEVPQNLSASRPQDRQFILSSKKLLLSDSGFYLCAWRPQGRTEAFFGQGTRLTVV.

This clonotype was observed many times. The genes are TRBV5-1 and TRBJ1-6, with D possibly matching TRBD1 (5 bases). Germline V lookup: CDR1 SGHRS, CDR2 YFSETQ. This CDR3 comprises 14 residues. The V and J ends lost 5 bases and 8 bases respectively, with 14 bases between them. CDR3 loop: CASSFPGTDSPLHF. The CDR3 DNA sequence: TGCGCCAGCAGTTTTCCCGGGACCGATTCACCCCTCCACTTT.

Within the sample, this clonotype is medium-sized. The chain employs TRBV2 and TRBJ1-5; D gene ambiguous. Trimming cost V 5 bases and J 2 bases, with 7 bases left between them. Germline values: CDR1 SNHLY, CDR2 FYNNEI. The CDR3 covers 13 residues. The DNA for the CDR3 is TGTGCCAGCAGTAACGACGGCAATCAGCCCCAGCATTTT. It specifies CASSNDGNQPQHF.

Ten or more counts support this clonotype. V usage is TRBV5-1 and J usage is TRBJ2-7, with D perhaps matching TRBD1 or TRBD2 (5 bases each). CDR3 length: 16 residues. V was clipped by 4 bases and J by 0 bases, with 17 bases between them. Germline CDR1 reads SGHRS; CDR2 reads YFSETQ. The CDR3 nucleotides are TGCGCCAGCAGCCCGTCGGGGTCAGGGAGCTCCTACGAGCAGTACTTC. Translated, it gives CASSPSGSGSSYEQYF.

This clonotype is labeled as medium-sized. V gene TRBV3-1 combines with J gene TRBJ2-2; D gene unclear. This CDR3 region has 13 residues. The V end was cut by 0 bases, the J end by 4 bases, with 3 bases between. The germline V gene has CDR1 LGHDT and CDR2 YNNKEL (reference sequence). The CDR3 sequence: CASSQDVTGELFF. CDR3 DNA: TGTGCCAGCAGCCAAGATGTCACCGGGGAGCTGTTTTTT.

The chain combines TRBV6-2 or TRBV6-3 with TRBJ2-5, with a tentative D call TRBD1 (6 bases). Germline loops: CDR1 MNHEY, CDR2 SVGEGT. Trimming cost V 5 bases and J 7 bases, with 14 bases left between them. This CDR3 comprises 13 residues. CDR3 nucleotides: TGTGCCAGCAGTGGGAACAGGGTCCGGACCCAGTACTTC. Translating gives CASSGNRVRTQYF.

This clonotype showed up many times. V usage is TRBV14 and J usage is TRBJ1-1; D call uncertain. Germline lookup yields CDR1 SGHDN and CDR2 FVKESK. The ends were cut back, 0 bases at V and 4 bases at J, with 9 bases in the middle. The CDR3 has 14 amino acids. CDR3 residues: CASSQDIGSTEAFF. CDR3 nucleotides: TGTGCCAGCAGCCAAGATATAGGGAGCACTGAAGCTTTCTTT. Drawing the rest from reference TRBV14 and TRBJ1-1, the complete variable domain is EAGVTQFPSHSVIEKGQTVTLRCDPISGHDNLYWYRRVMGKEIKFLLHFVKESKQDESGMPNNRFLAERTGGTYSTLKVQPAELEDSGVYFCASSQDIGSTEAFFGQGTRLTVV.

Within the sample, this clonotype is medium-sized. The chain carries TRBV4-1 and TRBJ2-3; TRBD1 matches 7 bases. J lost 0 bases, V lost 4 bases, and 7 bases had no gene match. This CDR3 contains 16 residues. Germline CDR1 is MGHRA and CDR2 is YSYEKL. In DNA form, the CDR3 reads TGCGCCAGCAGCCCCCAGGGACAGTCTAGCACAGATACGCAGTATTTT. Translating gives CASSPQGQSSTDTQYF.

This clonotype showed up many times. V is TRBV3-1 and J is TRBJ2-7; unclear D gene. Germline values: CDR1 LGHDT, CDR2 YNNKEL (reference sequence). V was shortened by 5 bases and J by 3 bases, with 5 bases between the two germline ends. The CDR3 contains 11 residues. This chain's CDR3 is CASSGNYEQYF. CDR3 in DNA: TGTGCCAGCAGCGGAAACTACGAGCAGTACTTC.

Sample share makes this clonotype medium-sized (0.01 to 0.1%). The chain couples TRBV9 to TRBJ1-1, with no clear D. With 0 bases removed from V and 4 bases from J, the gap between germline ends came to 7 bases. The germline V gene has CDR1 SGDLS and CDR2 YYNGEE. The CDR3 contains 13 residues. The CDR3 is CASSVAGATEAFF. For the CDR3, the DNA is TGTGCCAGCAGCGTAGCAGGAGCCACTGAAGCTTTCTTT.

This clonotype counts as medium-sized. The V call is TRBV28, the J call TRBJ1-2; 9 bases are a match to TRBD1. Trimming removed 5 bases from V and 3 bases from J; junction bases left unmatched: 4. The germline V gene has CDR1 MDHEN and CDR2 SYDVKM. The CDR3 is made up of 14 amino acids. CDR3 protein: CASSEQGAYYGYTF. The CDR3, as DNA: TGTGCCAGCAGTGAACAGGGGGCGTACTATGGCTACACCTTC.

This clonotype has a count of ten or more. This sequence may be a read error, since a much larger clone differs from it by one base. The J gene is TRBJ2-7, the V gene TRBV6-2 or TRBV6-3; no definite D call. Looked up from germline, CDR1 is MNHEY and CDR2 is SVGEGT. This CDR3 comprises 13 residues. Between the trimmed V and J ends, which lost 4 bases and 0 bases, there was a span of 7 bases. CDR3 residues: CASSWNSSYEQYF. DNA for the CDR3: TGTGCCAGCAGTTGGAACAGCTCCTACGAGCAGTACTTC.

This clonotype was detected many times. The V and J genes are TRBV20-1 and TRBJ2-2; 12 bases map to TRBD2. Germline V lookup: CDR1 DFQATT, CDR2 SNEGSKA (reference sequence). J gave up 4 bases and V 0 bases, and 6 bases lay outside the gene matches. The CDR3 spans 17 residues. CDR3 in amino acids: CSARDPSGGATTGELFF. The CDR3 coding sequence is TGCAGTGCTAGAGATCCTAGCGGGGGGGCCACCACCGGGGAGCTGTTTTTT.

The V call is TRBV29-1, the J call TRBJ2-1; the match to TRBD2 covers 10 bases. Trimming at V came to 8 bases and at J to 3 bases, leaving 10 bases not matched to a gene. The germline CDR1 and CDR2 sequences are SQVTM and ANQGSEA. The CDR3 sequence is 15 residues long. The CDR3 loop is CSTGLAGGSYNEQFF. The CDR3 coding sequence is TGCAGCACGGGCTTAGCGGGGGGCAGCTACAATGAGCAGTTCTTC.

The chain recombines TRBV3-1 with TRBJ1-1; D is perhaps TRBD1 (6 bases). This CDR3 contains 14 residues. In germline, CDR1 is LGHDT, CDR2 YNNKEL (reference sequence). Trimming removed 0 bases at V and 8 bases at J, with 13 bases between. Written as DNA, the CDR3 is TGTGCCAGCAGCCAAGAGGTAAGGGGGGCCGAAGCTTTCTTT. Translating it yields CASSQEVRGAEAFF.

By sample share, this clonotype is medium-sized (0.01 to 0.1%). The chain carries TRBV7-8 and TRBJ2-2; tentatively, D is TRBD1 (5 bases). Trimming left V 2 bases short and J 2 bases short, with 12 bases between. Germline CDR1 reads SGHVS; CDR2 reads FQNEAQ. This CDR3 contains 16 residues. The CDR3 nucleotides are TGTGCCAGCAGCTTACGAACAGGATTAAACACCGGGGAGCTGTTTTTT. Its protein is CASSLRTGLNTGELFF.

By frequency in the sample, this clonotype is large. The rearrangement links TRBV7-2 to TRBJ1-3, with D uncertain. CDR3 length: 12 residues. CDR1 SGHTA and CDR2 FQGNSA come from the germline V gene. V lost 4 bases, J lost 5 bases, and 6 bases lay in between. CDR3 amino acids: CASSSERNTIYF. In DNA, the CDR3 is TGTGCCAGCAGCTCGGAACGAAACACCATATATTTT.

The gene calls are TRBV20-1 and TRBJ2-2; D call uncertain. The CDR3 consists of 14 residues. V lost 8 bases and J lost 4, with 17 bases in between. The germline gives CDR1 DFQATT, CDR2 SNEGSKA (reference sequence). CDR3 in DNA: TGCAGTACCCTCTCTTATGTGGGCACCGGGGAGCTGTTTTTT. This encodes CSTLSYVGTGELFF.

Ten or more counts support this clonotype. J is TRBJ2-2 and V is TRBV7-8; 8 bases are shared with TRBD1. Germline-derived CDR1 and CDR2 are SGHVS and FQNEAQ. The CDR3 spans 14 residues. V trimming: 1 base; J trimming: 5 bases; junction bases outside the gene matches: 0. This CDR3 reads CASSLGTGTGELFF. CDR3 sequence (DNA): TGTGCCAGCAGCTTAGGGACAGGGACCGGGGAGCTGTTTTTT.

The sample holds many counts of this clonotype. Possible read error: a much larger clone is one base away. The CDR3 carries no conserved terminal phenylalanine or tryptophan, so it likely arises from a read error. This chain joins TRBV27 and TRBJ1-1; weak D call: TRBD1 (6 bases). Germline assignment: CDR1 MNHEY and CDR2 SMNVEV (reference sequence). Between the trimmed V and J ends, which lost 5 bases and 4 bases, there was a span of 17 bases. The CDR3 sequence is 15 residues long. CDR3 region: CASSLNSRGITEAFL. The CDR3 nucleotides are TGTGCCAGCAGTCTCAACTCCAGGGGTATCACTGAAGCTTTCCTT.

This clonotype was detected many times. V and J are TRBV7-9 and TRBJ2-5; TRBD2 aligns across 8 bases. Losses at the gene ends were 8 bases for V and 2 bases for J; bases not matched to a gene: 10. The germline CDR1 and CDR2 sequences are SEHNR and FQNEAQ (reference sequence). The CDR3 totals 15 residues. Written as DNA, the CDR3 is TGTGCCAGCGAATGGCGGGGGGCCGGACAAGAGACCCAGTACTTC. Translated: CASEWRGAGQETQYF.

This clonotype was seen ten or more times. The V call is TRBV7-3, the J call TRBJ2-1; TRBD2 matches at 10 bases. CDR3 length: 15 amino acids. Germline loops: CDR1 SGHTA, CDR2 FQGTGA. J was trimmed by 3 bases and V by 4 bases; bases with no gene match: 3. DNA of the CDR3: TGTGCCAGCAGCTGGACTAGCGGTCTCTACAATGAGCAGTTCTTC. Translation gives CASSWTSGLYNEQFF.

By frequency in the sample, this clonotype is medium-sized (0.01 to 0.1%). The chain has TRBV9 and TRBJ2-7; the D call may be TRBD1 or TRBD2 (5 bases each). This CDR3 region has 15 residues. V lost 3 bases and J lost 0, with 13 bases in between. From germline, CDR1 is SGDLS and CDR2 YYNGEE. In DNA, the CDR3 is TGTGCCAGCAGCGACGGGGCAGGGAGCTCCTACGAGCAGTACTTC. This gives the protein CASSDGAGSSYEQYF.